This T cell receptor beta chain was recovered during a study of cytomegalovirus exposure and HLA in healthy donors. Study-level results: The HLA-A and HLA-B alleles of most subjects were reportedly predicted accurately from TCR beta sequences. Within an earlier analysis, most TCR beta V segments proved productive either about 87% or about 30% of the time.

About this clone: Its target is not known.

This CDR3 has 14 residues. The germline V gene encodes CDR1 SGHDT and CDR2 YYEEEE. V was clipped by 6 bases and J by 4 bases; unmatched bases: 7. PCR amplification relied on 60 Vbeta primers (plus 13 Jbeta primers). Libraries were prepared by immunoSEQ multiplex PCR; TCRdb keeps only in-frame clonotypes and omits some of them. Among about 120,000 clones listed, around 77% were seen once. The J gene is TRBJ2-7, the V gene TRBV5-6; 10 bases are shared with TRBD1. The TCR originated in a man aged 18 to 30 in good health and CMV-seropositive. Sequencing was carried out using PBMCs. This CDR3 reads CASIPGQGTYEQYF. The CDR3 DNA sequence: TGTGCCAGCATCCCGGGACAGGGGACGTACGAGCAGTACTTC.